The rows below give T cell receptor beta chains drawn from one sample of a study of blood T cells in healthy people across ages. A single record per CDR3 protein comes from TCRdb applying MiXCR to the 5' RACE reads. The repertoire consists of hundreds of thousands of distinct CDR3 sequences, with just over 55% occurring once and the leading ten covering roughly 25%. Specimen: blood. The receptors stem from a middle-aged man in good health. Both conserved end residues are part of each CDR3. Each record gives: clone size, V gene, D gene, J gene, CDR3 protein, CDR3 DNA. A D gene is named only where the DNA matches it firmly. A row's size may be missing; if present it is once, few, many or a size class.

NA	TRBV24-1	NA	TRBJ2-3	CATSDFGQYTDTQYF	TGTGCCACCAGTGATTTCGGACAGTACACAGATACGCAGTATTTT
NA	TRBV11-1	TRBD2	TRBJ2-1	CASSQRGTYYNEQFF	TGTGCCAGCAGCCAGCGGGGGACATATTACAATGAGCAGTTCTTC
few	TRBV12-3/TRBV12-4	NA	TRBJ1-6	CASSLGADSPLHF	TGTGCCAGCAGTTTAGGGGCGGATTCACCCCTCCACTTT
NA	TRBV7-9	NA	TRBJ1-2	CASRPASNYGYTF	TGTGCCAGCAGACCCGCTTCCAACTATGGCTACACCTTC
NA	TRBV4-1	NA	TRBJ2-3	CASSLTTGKGSNTQYF	TGCGCCAGCAGCCTTACGACCGGCAAAGGGAGCAATACGCAGTATTTT
NA	TRBV20-1	TRBD2	TRBJ2-4	CSAGLPGLAGGGQYF	TGCAGTGCCGGCCTTCCGGGACTAGCGGGAGGGGGGCAGTACTTC
NA	TRBV24-1	NA	TRBJ1-5	CATSDSLQPQHF	TGTGCCACCAGTGACTCACTCCAGCCCCAGCATTTT
NA	TRBV20-1	NA	TRBJ2-7	CSARDAGTTYEQYF	TGCAGTGCTAGAGATGCGGGGACCACCTACGAGCAGTACTTC
NA	TRBV15	NA	TRBJ2-1	CATSSGYNEQFF	TGTGCCACCAGCTCAGGGTACAATGAGCAGTTCTTC
NA	TRBV9	NA	TRBJ1-6	CASSVAGSTPLHF	TGTGCCAGCAGCGTAGCGGGGTCAACACCCCTCCACTTT
few	TRBV29-1	NA	TRBJ1-4	CSVDKGATNEKLFF	TGCAGCGTTGACAAAGGGGCGACTAATGAAAAACTGTTTTTT
NA	TRBV5-1	NA	TRBJ1-2	CASSPRVGGPYGYTF	TGCGCCAGCAGCCCCCGGGTCGGGGGCCCATATGGCTACACCTTC
few	TRBV7-2	TRBD2	TRBJ2-7	CASSLAGLAAYEQYF	TGTGCCAGCAGCTTAGCGGGACTAGCAGCCTACGAGCAGTACTTC
NA	TRBV6-1	TRBD1	TRBJ1-4	CASRPIEQGEKLFF	TGTGCCAGCAGACCGATCGAACAGGGGGAAAAACTGTTTTTT
NA	TRBV12-3/TRBV12-4	NA	TRBJ2-5	CASRPSGRETQYF	TGTGCCAGCAGGCCGTCAGGGAGGGAGACCCAGTACTTC
once	TRBV11-2	NA	TRBJ2-6	CASSSDMPDGANVLTF	TGTGCCAGCAGCTCGGACATGCCGGATGGGGCCAACGTCCTGACTTTC
NA	TRBV12-3/TRBV12-4	TRBD1	TRBJ2-1	CASSFEDRDNEQFF	TGTGCCAGCAGTTTTGAGGACAGGGACAATGAGCAGTTCTTC
NA	TRBV12-3/TRBV12-4	TRBD2	TRBJ2-5	CASSPGAGGRETQYF	TGTGCCAGTTCGCCGGGGGCGGGAGGACGAGAGACCCAGTACTTT
NA	TRBV24-1	NA	TRBJ2-3	CATSALGVDTQYF	TGTGCCACCAGTGCTCTAGGGGTCGATACGCAGTATTTT
NA	TRBV28	TRBD1	TRBJ1-1	CASSRQGRTEAFF	TGTGCCAGCAGTCGACAGGGTCGCACTGAAGCTTTCTTT
NA	TRBV3-1	NA	TRBJ2-5	CASSQSTGSGETQYF	TGTGCCAGCAGCCAAAGTACGGGGTCGGGCGAGACCCAGTACTTC
NA	TRBV9	NA	TRBJ2-1	CASSLSSTGINEQFF	TGTGCCAGCAGCCTTTCCTCCACCGGGATCAATGAGCAGTTCTTC
NA	TRBV6-1	NA	TRBJ2-7	CASNIDEQYF	TGTGCCAGCAATATCGACGAGCAGTACTTC
few	TRBV10-3	TRBD1	TRBJ1-5	CAISESGTGGNQPQHF	TGTGCCATCAGTGAGTCGGGGACAGGGGGCAATCAGCCCCAGCATTTT
NA	TRBV21-1	NA	TRBJ2-1	CASSKTGTGGVNEQFF	TGTGCCAGCAGCAAAACGGGGACAGGGGGAGTAAATGAGCAGTTCTTC
NA	TRBV5-1	NA	TRBJ1-5	CASSFGHGDQPQHF	TGCGCCAGCAGCTTTGGGCACGGGGACCAGCCCCAGCATTTT
NA	TRBV6-5	TRBD2	TRBJ2-1	CASSYPSSTPLAGDYNEQFF	TGTGCCAGCAGTTACCCCTCATCGACTCCACTAGCGGGGGACTACAATGAGCAGTTCTTC
few	TRBV7-9	NA	TRBJ1-2	CASSPSPNYGYTF	TGTGCCAGCAGCCCCTCTCCCAACTATGGCTACACCTTC
NA	TRBV20-1	TRBD1	TRBJ2-5	CSAKIQGASQETQYF	TGCAGTGCTAAAATCCAGGGGGCAAGCCAAGAGACCCAGTACTTC
NA	TRBV5-1	TRBD1	TRBJ1-2	CANSSGTGTDGYTF	TGCGCCAACAGCTCGGGGACAGGCACCGACGGCTACACCTTC
NA	TRBV28	NA	TRBJ2-7	CASSLRWGLKQYF	TGTGCCAGCAGTTTAAGGTGGGGGCTAAAGCAGTACTTC
NA	TRBV30	NA	TRBJ2-1	CAWSVLPGDEQFF	TGTGCCTGGAGTGTACTCCCTGGGGATGAGCAGTTCTTC
NA	TRBV4-1	TRBD1	TRBJ1-1	CASSPDRLPEAFF	TGCGCCAGCAGCCCGGACAGGCTTCCTGAAGCTTTCTTT
NA	TRBV3-1	TRBD2	TRBJ2-1	CASSPQAGGANEQFF	TGTGCCAGCAGCCCTCAAGCGGGAGGGGCTAATGAGCAGTTCTTC
once	TRBV27	NA	TRBJ2-7	CASSVSSTGEQYF	TGTGCCAGCAGTGTGTCGTCGACTGGCGAGCAGTACTTC
many	TRBV3-1	NA	TRBJ1-2	CASSQDVVGPDGYTF	TGTGCCAGCAGCCAAGATGTAGTGGGGCCTGATGGCTACACCTTC
NA	TRBV9	NA	TRBJ2-7	CASSGGRRSAYEQYF	TGTGCCAGCAGCGGGGGACGTAGGTCTGCCTACGAGCAGTACTTC
NA	TRBV5-1	NA	TRBJ1-2	CASSENRDRGYTF	TGCGCCAGCAGCGAAAACAGGGACCGCGGCTACACCTTC
NA	TRBV4-3	NA	TRBJ2-7	CASSQEATLSYEQYF	TGCGCCAGCAGCCAAGAGGCCACACTCTCCTACGAGCAGTACTTC